This T cell receptor (beta chain) is drawn from a study of cytomegalovirus exposure and HLA in healthy donors. The study's findings and limits: For TCR beta chains, V- and J-gene trimming was later linked to a missense DCLRE1C variant. Among TCR beta chains, those listed as cytomegalovirus-associated numbered approximately 150.

Comments on this clone: The antigen is undetermined.

The PCR ran on 60 Vbeta and 13 Jbeta primers. Method: immunoSEQ multiplex PCR; TCRdb's copy keeps in-frame clones and lacks some. The table lists around 210,000 clones, roughly 80% of them singletons, with less than 3.5% in the top ten. The CDR3 loop spans 14 amino acids. V lost 8 bases and J lost 10; bases outside the gene matches: 10. Germline V gives CDR1 SNHLY, CDR2 FYNNEI. Input material: PBMCs. The TCR comes from a woman aged 25 to 39 in good health and CMV-seronegative. This chain links TRBV2 with TRBJ2-1; 11 nucleotides match TRBD2. Here the CDR3 reads CASPGTSGAEEQFF. Written as DNA, the CDR3 is TGTGCCAGCCCCGGGACTAGCGGCGCTGAGGAGCAGTTCTTC. Complete variable domain (other parts from reference TRBV2 and TRBJ2-1): EPEVTQTPSHQVTQMGQEVILRCVPISNHLYFYWYRQILGQKVEFLVSFYNNEISEKSEIFDDQFSVERPDGSNFTLKIRSTKLEDSAMYFCASPGTSGAEEQFFGPGTRLTVL.